The 7 T cell receptor beta chains below come from one sample, sequenced in a study of Ad26.COV2.S vaccination and SARS-CoV-2 variants. Repertoires were generated with immunoSEQ multiplex PCR, while TCRdb's copy carries only in-frame clones and drops some. The sample comprises some 240,000 clones, roughly 85% of which are singletons, and under 3% rests with the top ten. Treatment described: around 19 received Ad26.COV2.S at low or high dose, single or two shots; about 5 received placebo; per-sample allocation not given. At day 63 after the first vaccine or placebo injection, samples were drawn. This specimen consisted of peripheral blood, obtained in a trial of Ad26.COV2.S vaccine versus placebo. The receptors derive from a person aged 18-60 years who received the Ad26.COV2.S COVID-19 vaccine or a placebo.

This CDR3 is CASTRGPGGYYEQYF. As DNA, the CDR3 is TGTGCCAGCACTAGAGGTCCAGGGGGCTACTACGAGCAGTACTTC. The rearrangement joins TRBV27 to TRBJ2-7, with 8 bases that match TRBD1. Germline loops: CDR1 MNHEY, CDR2 SMNVEV (reference sequence). J lost 3 bases, V lost 7 bases, and 11 bases had no gene match. The CDR3 totals 15 residues.

This chain uses TRBV19 with TRBJ2-5, with D tentatively TRBD1 (6 bases). The length of the CDR3 is 15 residues. V was trimmed by 2 bases and J by 2 bases, leaving 12 bases between them. Germline V lookup: CDR1 LNHDA, CDR2 SQIVND (reference sequence). The CDR3 DNA reads as TGTGCCAGTAGTATAAGGGGACACGAACAAGAGACCCAGTACTTC. Encoded protein: CASSIRGHEQETQYF. The variable domain in full, completed from reference TRBV19 and TRBJ2-5, reads DGGITQSPKYLFRKEGQNVTLSCEQNLNHDAMYWYRQDPGQGLRLIYYSQIVNDFQKGDIAEGYSVSREKKESFPLTVTSAQKNPTAFYLCASSIRGHEQETQYFGPGTRLLVL.

This clone came up once. The chain employs TRBV5-4 and TRBJ2-7; D is ambiguous. V gave up 1 base and J gave up 6 bases, with 11 bases separating them. The germline CDR1 and CDR2 sequences are SGHNT and YYREEE (reference sequence). This CDR3 contains 13 residues. CDR3 region: CASSLSGSSEQYF. The CDR3 nucleotides read TGTGCCAGCAGCTTGTCCGGGTCCAGCGAGCAGTACTTC.

The chain has TRBV9 and TRBJ1-1; 7 nucleotides align to TRBD1. After removal of 4 bases from V and 4 bases from J, the junction contained 10 bases not matched to a gene. Germline V gene sequence: CDR1 SGDLS, CDR2 YYNGEE. The CDR3 consists of 15 residues. The CDR3: CASSIHIDRATEAFF. The CDR3 DNA is TGTGCCAGCAGCATCCACATTGACAGGGCCACTGAAGCTTTCTTT.

This sequence joins TRBV5-6 and TRBJ2-5, with D unresolved. In germline, CDR1 is SGHDT, CDR2 YYEEEE. There are 13 residues in the CDR3. V lost 2 bases and J 7 bases, leaving 12 bases between the germline ends. In DNA, the CDR3 is TGTGCCAGCAGCTTTGACTCAAAGGGGACCCAGTACTTC. Protein product: CASSFDSKGTQYF.

The rearrangement joins TRBV24-1 to TRBJ2-5, with D possibly being TRBD1 (6 bases). V was trimmed by 1 base and J by 3 bases, leaving 11 bases between them. CDR3 length equals 15 residues. Germline values: CDR1 KGHDR, CDR2 SFDVKD. CDR3 sequence (DNA): TGTGCCACCAGTGATTTCTCCAGGGGAAAAGAGACCCAGTACTTC. Residues: CATSDFSRGKETQYF.

The V and J genes are TRBV24-1 and TRBJ1-5, with a tentative D call TRBD1 (5 bases). This CDR3 comprises 14 residues. Trimming cost V 2 bases and J 5 bases, with 9 bases left between them. Germline CDR1 and CDR2: KGHDR and SFDVKD. CDR3 amino acids: CATSDSPGHQPQHF. The CDR3 DNA reads as TGTGCCACCAGTGATTCGCCAGGGCATCAGCCCCAGCATTTT.